This T cell receptor (beta chain) was documented in a study of siplizumab effects on memory and regulatory T cells. TCRdb keeps only in-frame clones here, not all; method: immunoSEQ multiplex PCR. The sample yields approximately 94,000 clones, roughly 96% seen once. The origin of this receptor is a human donor in good health. The specimen was naive CD4+ T cells sorted from blood.

CDR3 coding DNA: TGTGCCAGCAGCGCGGACAGGGGGCTCAGAAAGACCCAGTACTTC. Amino acid sequence: CASSADRGLRKTQYF. V usage is TRBV5-4 and J usage is TRBJ2-5; 11 bases map to TRBD1. This CDR3 comprises 15 residues. The V and J ends lost 4 bases and 6 bases, in that order; junction bases with no gene match: 8. Germline V lookup: CDR1 SGHNT, CDR2 YYREEE (reference sequence). Full variable domain (remainder filled in from reference TRBV5-4 and TRBJ2-5): ETGVTQSPTHLIKTRGQQVTLRCSSQSGHNTVSWYQQALGQGPQFIFQYYREEENGRGNFPPRFSGLQFPNYSSELNVNALELDDSALYLCASSADRGLRKTQYFGPGTRLLVL.